This TCR beta chain was retrieved from a study of T cells after yellow fever vaccination. Per the germline V gene, CDR1 is LNHDA and CDR2 is SQIVND (reference sequence). This CDR3 region has 14 residues. The V end lost 5 bases, the J end lost 3 bases, and 11 bases lay between the germline ends. This clonotype was seen a handful of times. TCRdb used MiXCR to reprocess the 5' RACE reads, holding one entry per CDR3 protein. Of hundreds of thousands of distinct CDR3 sequences detected, approximately 13% appear once; the ten largest clones hold over 12%. The chain is built from TRBV19 and TRBJ1-5, with D uncertain. The receptor's source is a man aged 30 to 45 who received the YFV17D yellow fever vaccine. The input for sequencing was PBMCs, taken on the day of the yellow fever booster vaccination. CDR3 amino acids: CASSPRRANQPQHF. CDR3 DNA: TGTGCCAGTAGTCCCCGTCGGGCCAATCAGCCCCAGCATTTT.